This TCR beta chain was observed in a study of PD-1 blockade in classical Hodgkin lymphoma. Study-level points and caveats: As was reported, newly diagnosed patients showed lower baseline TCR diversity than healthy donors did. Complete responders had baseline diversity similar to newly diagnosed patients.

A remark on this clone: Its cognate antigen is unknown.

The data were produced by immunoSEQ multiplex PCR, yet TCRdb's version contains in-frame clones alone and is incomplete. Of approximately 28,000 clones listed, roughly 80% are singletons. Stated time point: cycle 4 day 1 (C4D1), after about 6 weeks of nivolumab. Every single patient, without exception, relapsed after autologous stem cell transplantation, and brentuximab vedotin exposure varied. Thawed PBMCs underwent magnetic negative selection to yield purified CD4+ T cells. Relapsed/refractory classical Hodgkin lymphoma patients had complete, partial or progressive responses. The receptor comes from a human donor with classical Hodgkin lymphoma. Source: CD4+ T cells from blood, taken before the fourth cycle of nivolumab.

CDR3 protein: CASSQDDQTGGETQYF. The DNA of the CDR3 is TGTGCCAGCAGCCAAGATGACCAGACAGGTGGGGAGACCCAGTACTTC. The rearrangement uses TRBV4-2 and TRBJ2-5, with D possibly being TRBD1 (6 bases). The V gene lost 0 bases and the J gene lost 5 bases, with 16 bases spanning the gap. The CDR3 extends over 16 amino acids. CDR1 LGHNA and CDR2 YNFKEQ come from the germline V gene.